These T cell receptor beta chains were read from a single sample in a study of blood T cell repertoires in COVID-19. The protocol was immunoSEQ multiplex PCR, while the TCRdb copy is restricted to in-frame clones and leaves out a portion. Of about 410,000 clones in the sample, approximately 89% were seen once. Sample: peripheral blood. The origin of the receptors is a woman aged 40 to 50 with COVID-19, enrolled during active disease. CDR3s include the opening cysteine and the closing phenylalanine or tryptophan. The order of the fields is clone size, CDR3 length, V gene, D gene, J gene, CDR3 protein, CDR3 DNA. The D gene is left open where the match is weak. Expanded clones are given a class, and other clones once, few, many or no size at all.

.,14,TRBV9,.,TRBJ2-3,CASSRSGYTDTQYF,TGTGCCAGCAGCAGATCCGGGTACACAGATACGCAGTATTTT
once,12,TRBV7-9,.,TRBJ1-2,CASSLELAGYTF,TGTGCCAGCAGCTTAGAGTTGGCTGGCTACACCTTC
.,15,TRBV19,.,TRBJ1-4,CASSSDIFSDEKLFF,TGTGCCAGTAGTTCCGACATTTTCTCCGACGAAAAACTGTTTTTT
.,13,TRBV6-4,.,TRBJ1-1,CASSAGVNTEAFF,TGTGCCAGCAGTGCGGGGGTGAACACTGAAGCTTTCTTT
.,14,TRBV19,TRBD1,TRBJ1-5,CASRQGAGNQPQHF,TGTGCCAGTAGACAGGGGGCTGGCAATCAGCCCCAGCATTTT
.,14,TRBV7-2,TRBD1,TRBJ1-4,CASSLSRGREKLFF,TGTGCCAGCAGCTTAAGCAGGGGGCGTGAAAAACTGTTTTTT
.,13,TRBV30,.,TRBJ1-6,CAWSKISGSPLHF,TGTGCCTGGAGTAAGATCTCAGGTTCACCCCTCCACTTT
.,17,TRBV28,TRBD1,TRBJ2-6,CASSLSRGRRGANVLTF,TGTGCCAGCAGTTTAAGCAGGGGGCGTAGAGGGGCCAACGTCCTGACTTTC
.,16,TRBV7-2,.,TRBJ1-6,CASSLDVSRRDSPLHF,TGTGCCAGCAGCTTAGATGTCTCAAGGAGGGATTCACCCCTCCACTTT
.,15,TRBV10-3,TRBD1,TRBJ2-5,CAISLDRAYQETQYF,TGTGCCATCAGCCTAGACAGGGCCTACCAAGAGACCCAGTACTTC
.,14,TRBV9,TRBD1,TRBJ1-2,CASSAQGQGYGYTF,TGTGCCAGCAGCGCTCAGGGACAGGGCTATGGCTACACCTTC
.,13,TRBV28,.,TRBJ1-2,CASSFRGHAGYTF,TGTGCCAGCAGTTTCAGAGGACACGCTGGCTACACCTTC
.,11,TRBV10-3,.,TRBJ2-7,CAIKEGGEQYF,TGTGCCATCAAGGAAGGAGGCGAGCAGTACTTC
.,15,TRBV18,.,TRBJ2-5,CASSPQSGRAETQYF,TGTGCCAGCTCACCTCAGTCGGGCAGGGCCGAGACCCAGTACTTC
.,14,TRBV4-3,.,TRBJ1-4,CASSHGATNEKLFF,TGCGCCAGCAGCCACGGTGCAACTAATGAAAAACTGTTTTTT
.,14,TRBV7-2,.,TRBJ1-1,CASRRQSMNTEAFF,TGTGCCAGTCGGCGGCAAAGCATGAACACTGAAGCTTTCTTT
.,15,TRBV6-6,.,TRBJ1-1,CASSYSRDKNTEAFF,TGTGCCAGCAGTTACTCTCGGGATAAGAACACTGAAGCTTTCTTT
.,15,TRBV11-3,TRBD1,TRBJ2-3,CASSLDGQGLDTQYF,TGTGCCAGCAGCTTAGATGGACAGGGCTTAGATACGCAGTATTTT
.,15,TRBV9,.,TRBJ1-3,CASSARDRYGNTIYF,TGTGCCAGCAGCGCCAGAGACAGATATGGAAACACCATATATTTT
once,15,TRBV28,.,TRBJ1-2,CASSLEGTGSYGYTF,TGTGCCAGCAGTTTAGAGGGTACGGGATCCTATGGCTACACCTTC
.,16,TRBV18,TRBD2,TRBJ2-3,CASSPVEYGRGEVQYF,TGTGCCAGCTCACCGGTGGAGTACGGACGGGGGGAAGTGCAGTATTTT
.,16,TRBV7-9,TRBD1,TRBJ1-6,CASSRTGGSYNSPLHF,TGTGCCAGCAGCAGGACAGGGGGCAGCTATAATTCACCCCTCCACTTT
.,17,TRBV5-1,TRBD1,TRBJ2-5,CASSLAVRQGDQETQYF,TGCGCCAGCAGCTTGGCAGTCCGGCAGGGGGACCAAGAGACCCAGTACTTC
.,15,TRBV19,.,TRBJ2-3,CASSITGFSTDTQYF,TGTGCCAGTAGTATTACGGGATTTTCCACAGATACGCAGTATTTT
.,13,TRBV6-6,.,TRBJ1-6,CASGEQGRSPLHF,TGTGCCAGCGGGGAACAGGGACGTTCACCCCTCCACTTT
.,14,TRBV27,.,TRBJ2-2,CASSFGGYTGELFF,TGTGCCAGCAGTTTCGGAGGGTACACCGGGGAGCTGTTTTTT
.,13,TRBV10-3,TRBD1,TRBJ1-3,CAISEQGENTIYF,TGTGCCATCAGTGAACAGGGGGAAAACACCATATATTTT
.,18,TRBV7-8,TRBD2,TRBJ2-7,CASSFWRLGRGGSYEQYF,TGTGCCAGCAGCTTCTGGAGGCTGGGGCGGGGGGGATCCTACGAGCAGTACTTC
.,17,TRBV7-9,.,TRBJ1-3,CASSLLGQVRSGNTIYF,TGTGCCAGCAGCTTACTCGGTCAGGTGCGCTCTGGAAACACCATATATTTT
.,15,TRBV27,.,TRBJ1-5,CASSLWGGADQPQHF,TGTGCCAGCAGTTTATGGGGGGGAGCGGATCAGCCCCAGCATTTT
.,16,TRBV19,.,TRBJ2-5,CASSARVDWSQETQYF,TGTGCCAGTAGTGCCCGGGTAGACTGGTCACAAGAGACCCAGTACTTC
.,16,TRBV7-6,TRBD2,TRBJ2-1,CASSLALLANYNEQFF,TGTGCCAGCAGCTTAGCGTTACTAGCGAACTACAATGAGCAGTTCTTC
.,17,TRBV7-9,TRBD1,TRBJ2-7,CASTTTRPGQGTHEQYF,TGTGCCAGCACAACCACACGTCCGGGACAGGGAACCCACGAGCAGTACTTC
.,15,TRBV11-2,TRBD1,TRBJ1-2,CASSRRQGDGYGYTF,TGTGCCAGCAGCCGGAGACAGGGAGACGGCTATGGCTACACCTTC
.,15,TRBV7-2,TRBD2,TRBJ2-1,CASSTLAGGPNEQFF,TGTGCCAGCAGTACTCTAGCGGGAGGGCCCAATGAGCAGTTCTTC
few,12,TRBV6-5,.,TRBJ2-1,CASDDSNNEQFF,TGTGCCAGTGATGACAGTAACAATGAGCAGTTCTTC
.,13,TRBV30,.,TRBJ1-5,CAWAQGGHQPQHF,TGTGCCTGGGCCCAGGGAGGTCATCAGCCCCAGCATTTT
.,14,TRBV5-4,.,TRBJ1-2,CASSPDRSNYGYTF,TGTGCCAGCAGTCCCGACAGGTCAAACTATGGCTACACCTTC
.,15,TRBV27,TRBD1,TRBJ1-5,CASSRRDRGNQPQHF,TGTGCCAGCAGTCGCCGGGACAGGGGGAATCAGCCCCAGCATTTT
.,14,TRBV10-3,.,TRBJ1-1,CAISGKTGNTEAFF,TGTGCCATCAGTGGGAAGACGGGGAACACTGAAGCTTTCTTT
.,15,TRBV4-1,.,TRBJ1-1,CASSQWERQITEAFF,TGCGCCAGCAGCCAATGGGAGCGGCAGATCACTGAAGCTTTCTTT
.,13,TRBV28,.,TRBJ2-1,CASKGHDANEQFF,TGTGCCAGCAAGGGACATGATGCCAATGAGCAGTTCTTC
.,18,TRBV7-6,.,TRBJ1-1,CASSLKSTGFGMNTEAFF,TGTGCCAGCAGCTTAAAGTCGACGGGGTTTGGGATGAACACTGAAGCTTTCTTT
.,15,TRBV9,TRBD1,TRBJ1-3,CASSIGTGGGNTIYF,TGTGCCAGCAGCATCGGGACAGGGGGTGGAAACACCATATATTTT
.,16,TRBV7-9,TRBD2,TRBJ2-5,CASSPGLAGVQETQYF,TGTGCCAGCAGCCCGGGACTAGCGGGAGTGCAAGAGACCCAGTACTTC
.,15,TRBV5-6,.,TRBJ2-5,CASSLQLAGRETQYF,TGTGCCAGCAGCTTGCAATTGGCGGGTCGAGAGACCCAGTACTTC
.,15,TRBV3-1/TRBV3-2,.,TRBJ1-3,CASSQGRGSGNTIYF,TGTGCCAGCAGCCAAGGGCGGGGGTCTGGAAACACCATATATTTT
.,15,TRBV5-1,.,TRBJ2-1,CASSLSQGIHNEQFF,TGCGCCAGCAGCTTATCCCAGGGTATTCACAATGAGCAGTTCTTC